The 29 T cell receptor beta chains below all came from one sample that was sequenced in a study of PD-1 blockade in classical Hodgkin lymphoma. Profiled with immunoSEQ multiplex PCR; TCRdb holds only in-frame clones, not every one. Here the sample spans fewer than 100,000 clones, approximately 92% being singletons. Each patient relapsed following autologous stem cell transplantation, and prior brentuximab vedotin exposure differed. Sequences were derived from peripheral blood mononuclear cells (PBMCs), sampled at baseline. The receptors were gathered from a human donor with classical Hodgkin lymphoma.

The V gene is TRBV27, the J gene TRBJ1-2, with 7 bases fitting TRBD1. Per germline, CDR1 MNHEY and CDR2 SMNVEV (reference sequence). The ends lost 0 bases at V and 2 bases at J; junction bases unmatched: 15. CDR3 length: 19 residues. Here the CDR3 DNA reads TGTGCCAGCAGTTTATCCCTCACGACAGGGCGCTACACCAACTATGGCTACACCTTC. Its translation: CASSLSLTTGRYTNYGYTF.

The chain couples TRBV19 to TRBJ1-5, with a weak D call TRBD1 (5 bases). This CDR3 is built from 16 residues. V was pared by 3 bases and J by 6 bases, with 18 bases between. Germline V CDR1 and CDR2: LNHDA, SQIVND (reference sequence). DNA for the CDR3: TGTGCCAGTAGTATTTCCTACACCAGGGTGGGTCAGCCCCAGCATTTT. It encodes CASSISYTRVGQPQHF.

The chain uses TRBV5-6 and TRBJ2-3; 8 bases line up with TRBD2. The CDR3 contains 16 residues. Germline CDR1 SGHDT, CDR2 YYEEEE. The V and J ends lost 1 base and 3 bases, in that order; junction bases with no gene match: 7. In DNA, the CDR3 is TGTGCCAGCAGCTTGTTGGCGGGGGGAGGGACAGATACGCAGTATTTT. It yields the protein CASSLLAGGGTDTQYF. Variable domain in full (rest from reference TRBV5-6 and TRBJ2-3): DAGVTQSPTHLIKTRGQQVTLRCSPKSGHDTVSWYQQALGQGPQFIFQYYEEEERQRGNFPDRFSGHQFPNYSSELNVNALLLGDSALYLCASSLLAGGGTDTQYFGPGTRLTVL.

The chain is built from TRBV18 and TRBJ2-7, with 7 bases lining up with TRBD1. The CDR3 length is 15 residues. V was pared by 5 bases and J by 4 bases, with 11 bases of the junction left unmatched. Per germline, CDR1 KGHSH and CDR2 LQKENI. The CDR3 here is CASSNRQGHWYEQYF. For the CDR3, the DNA is TGTGCCAGCTCAAACCGACAGGGCCATTGGTACGAGCAGTACTTC.

This clone was detected once. The chain employs TRBV28 and TRBJ2-7; D is undetermined. Per germline, CDR1 MDHEN and CDR2 SYDVKM. CDR3 length: 14 residues. Trimming shortened V by 0 bases and J by 4 bases, and 10 bases separated the two germline ends. CDR3 residues: CASSLWDHSYEQYF. CDR3 nucleotides: TGTGCCAGCAGTTTATGGGACCATTCATACGAGCAGTACTTC.

The chain combines TRBV5-4 with TRBJ2-7; D is unresolved. The V gene's germline CDR1 is SGHNT and CDR2 YYREEE (reference sequence). V shed 0 bases and J shed 10 bases, with 11 bases lying between them. This CDR3 is 12 amino acids long. CDR3 sequence (DNA): TGTGCCAGCAGCTTGGACTATTCGCATCAGTACTTC. Translated: CASSLDYSHQYF.

The CDR3 is CASSLQGQGEETQYF. The CDR3 DNA is TGTGCCAGCAGCCTCCAGGGACAGGGGGAAGAGACCCAGTACTTC. The chain joins TRBV6-5 to TRBJ2-5; 11 nucleotides agree with TRBD1. Per germline, CDR1 MNHEY and CDR2 SVGAGI. V lost 6 bases to trimming and J lost 3 bases; unmatched junction nucleotides: 6. The CDR3 length is 15 residues.

This chain's CDR3 is CASSNRRTEPYSYNEQFF. CDR3 nucleotide sequence: TGTGCCAGCAGCAACAGAAGGACAGAGCCGTATTCCTACAATGAGCAGTTCTTC. The chain couples TRBV21-1 to TRBJ2-1; TRBD1, the table's D call, lacks a check against the DNA. TRBV21-1 is given as a pseudogene. CDR3 length: 18 residues.

This clone has just a few counts. The gene calls are TRBV9 and TRBJ1-1; 8 bases line up with TRBD1. Germline lookup yields CDR1 SGDLS and CDR2 YYNGEE. With V trimmed by 4 bases and J by 8 bases, 7 bases remained unmatched. CDR3 length equals 13 residues. The CDR3 reads CASSSRGTGEAFF. CDR3 in DNA: TGTGCCAGCAGCTCGAGAGGGACAGGAGAAGCTTTCTTT.

V gene TRBV4-2 combines with J gene TRBJ2-1; 7 nucleotides align to TRBD2. Per germline, CDR1 LGHNA and CDR2 YNFKEQ. CDR3 length: 14 amino acids. After removal of 2 bases from V and 9 bases from J, the junction contained 7 bases not matched to a gene. The CDR3 here is CASSQTQSGVEQFF. Here the CDR3 DNA reads TGTGCCAGCAGCCAAACTCAGAGCGGGGTTGAGCAGTTCTTC.

V is TRBV15 and J is TRBJ2-3; D gene uncertain. The germline gives CDR1 LNHNV, CDR2 YYDKDF (reference sequence). This CDR3 has 14 residues. Trimming shortened V by 5 bases and J by 2 bases, and 11 bases separated the two germline ends. The CDR3 region has the DNA TGTGCCACCAGCCGCGGATCCCTCACAGATACGCAGTATTTT. Protein product: CATSRGSLTDTQYF.

This chain links TRBV25-1 with TRBJ1-4; 12 bases match TRBD1. J was trimmed by 8 bases and V by 6 bases; bases with no gene match: 13. CDR3 length: 17 residues. Germline V lookup: CDR1 MGHDK, CDR2 SYGVNS. The CDR3 region has the DNA TGTGCCAGCAGCCTGGGACAGGGGGCGAGCGGCCTAGAAAAACTGTTTTTT. Its protein product is CASSLGQGASGLEKLFF.

This rearrangement joins TRBV7-9 to TRBJ2-7, with 7 bases matching TRBD2. The trim removed 5 bases at V and 6 bases at J, leaving 10 bases unmatched. The CDR3 runs to 14 residues. In germline, CDR1 is SEHNR, CDR2 FQNEAQ (reference sequence). CDR3 region: CASSQWGGRSEQYF. The CDR3 coding sequence is TGTGCCAGCAGCCAGTGGGGGGGTAGAAGCGAGCAGTACTTC. The full variable domain, completed using reference TRBV7-9 and TRBJ2-7, is DTGVSQNPRHKITKRGQNVTFRCDPISEHNRLYWYRQTLGQGPEFLTYFQNEAQLEKSRLLSDRFSAERPKGSFSTLEIQRTEQGDSAMYLCASSQWGGRSEQYFGPGTRLTVT.

The rearrangement uses TRBV7-9 and TRBJ1-1; no clear D gene. CDR1 SEHNR and CDR2 FQNEAQ come from the germline V gene (reference sequence). V shed 1 base and J shed 1 base, with 10 bases lying between them. This CDR3 has 15 residues. CDR3 region: CASSLGGLENTEAFF. The CDR3 DNA follows: TGTGCCAGCAGCTTAGGGGGATTGGAGAACACTGAAGCTTTCTTT.

This clone came up once. This chain connects TRBV13 to TRBJ2-7, with 9 bases lining up with TRBD1. The length of the CDR3 is 14 residues. Germline V gene data show CDR1 as PRHDT and CDR2 as FYEKMQ (reference sequence). The V segment lost 4 bases and the J segment 4 bases; nucleotides outside the gene matches: 5. CDR3 protein: CASSWWGQGYEQYF. Here the CDR3 DNA reads TGTGCCAGCAGCTGGTGGGGACAGGGTTACGAGCAGTACTTC.

The chain combines TRBV19 with TRBJ2-7; either TRBD1 or TRBD2 may supply D (5 bases each). Between the trimmed V and J ends, which lost 6 bases and 3 bases, there was a span of 24 bases. The CDR3 is 17 amino acids. CDR1 is LNHDA and CDR2 is SQIVND in the germline V gene (reference sequence). In DNA form, the CDR3 reads TGTGCCAGTAGCTTACTCGGCCGGGGCAGGGTAGGCTACGAGCAGTACTTC. Translated, it gives CASSLLGRGRVGYEQYF.

The chain joins TRBV20-1 to TRBJ2-3, with D unresolved. V was trimmed by 3 bases and J by 2 bases, leaving 3 bases between them. CDR3 length: 11 residues. From germline, CDR1 is DFQATT and CDR2 SNEGSKA (reference sequence). The CDR3 DNA reads TGCAGTGCTAGGTTCACAGATACGCAGTATTTT. Translation gives CSARFTDTQYF.

The CDR3 nucleotides are TGTGCTACGCTAGCGGGATACACCGGGGAGCTGTTTTTT. Protein product: CATLAGYTGELFF. The chain employs TRBV27 and TRBJ2-2; 9 bases align to TRBD2. Germline values: CDR1 MNHEY, CDR2 SMNVEV (reference sequence). CDR3 length: 13 residues.

The V call is TRBV7-6, the J call TRBJ2-4; no clear D. Looked up from germline, CDR1 is SGHVS and CDR2 is FNYEAQ. The CDR3 has 17 amino acids. Deletions cut 3 bases from V and 6 bases from J, with 21 bases between. The CDR3 nucleotides read TGTGCCAGCAGCTTCCGGACCGGGCCGGATCCTCGAAACATTCAGTACTTC. This gives the protein CASSFRTGPDPRNIQYF.

The CDR3 sequence: CASSERGANYGYTF. In DNA, the CDR3 is TGCGCCAGCAGTGAACGGGGCGCGAACTATGGCTACACCTTC. The chain employs TRBV10-1 and TRBJ1-2, with D possibly being TRBD1 (5 bases). In germline, CDR1 is WNHNN, CDR2 SYGVQD (reference sequence). V lost 3 bases and J lost 2, with 10 bases in between. CDR3 length: 14 residues.

V is TRBV7-2 and J is TRBJ2-5; 15 nucleotides align to TRBD2. With the DNA end fitting TRBJ2-7 better, the J assignment may be wrong. Germline CDR1 is SGHTA and CDR2 is FQGNSA. This CDR3 has 19 residues. Here the CDR3 reads CASSSPGLAGGPVRDEQYF. CDR3 in DNA: TGTGCCAGCAGCTCACCGGGACTAGCGGGAGGACCTGTTAGGGACGAGCAGTACTTC.

The V gene is TRBV27, the J gene TRBJ1-5, with D possibly TRBD1 on 6 matching bases. The CDR3 covers 17 residues. Trimming stripped 4 bases from V and 6 bases from J, with 22 bases between. Germline lookup yields CDR1 MNHEY and CDR2 SMNVEV (reference sequence). The chain's CDR3 is CASSSNLGTPGGQPQHF. For the CDR3, the DNA is TGTGCCAGCAGTTCTAACCTTGGGACACCGGGGGGTCAGCCCCAGCATTTT.

The chain has TRBV9 and TRBJ2-7; TRBD2 aligns across 10 bases. Germline values: CDR1 SGDLS, CDR2 YYNGEE. V was pared by 0 bases and J by 6 bases, with 9 bases of the junction left unmatched. CDR3 length equals 16 residues. The CDR3 sequence: CASSVGRTSGLGEQYF. The CDR3 DNA sequence: TGTGCCAGCAGCGTAGGAAGGACTAGCGGTCTCGGCGAGCAGTACTTC.

The CDR3 DNA sequence: TGTGCCAGCAGCCAAGGAGCGGGGTTCCAGGGAGGCTACACCTTC. Its translation is CASSQGAGFQGGYTF. The V and J genes are TRBV14 and TRBJ1-2, with a tentative D call TRBD1 (5 bases). The V and J ends lost 1 base and 8 bases respectively, with 17 bases between them. Germline-derived CDR1 and CDR2 are SGHDN and FVKESK. The length of the CDR3 is 15 residues.

The V call is TRBV6-1, the J call TRBJ2-5; 11 bases match TRBD2. J gave up 5 bases and V 1 base, and 9 bases lay outside the gene matches. The germline gives CDR1 MNHNS, CDR2 SASEGT. This CDR3 spans 17 amino acids. The CDR3 DNA reads as TGTGCCAGCAGTGAAGGGGTAGCGGGAGGGCCCGGGGAGACCCAGTACTTC. Amino acids: CASSEGVAGGPGETQYF.

The rearrangement joins TRBV30 to TRBJ2-7, with D hard to call. This CDR3 region has 13 residues. V was clipped by 0 bases and J by 1 base, with 7 bases between them. CDR1 and CDR2 (germline): GTSNPN, SVGIG (reference sequence). The DNA for the CDR3 is TGTGCCTGGAGTGTTGGACGGTCCTACGAGCAGTACTTC. It translates to CAWSVGRSYEQYF.

J is TRBJ2-1 and V is TRBV28; D is uncertain. With 5 bases removed from V and 6 bases from J, the gap between germline ends came to 14 bases. CDR3 size: 14 residues. Germline CDR1 and CDR2: MDHEN and SYDVKM. CDR3 bases: TGTGCCAGCAGTACGAATCATTGGTTCAATGAGCAGTTCTTC. As protein: CASSTNHWFNEQFF. The full variable domain, completed using reference TRBV28 and TRBJ2-1, is DVKVTQSSRYLVKRTGEKVFLECVQDMDHENMFWYRQDPGLGLRLIYFSYDVKMKEKGDIPEGYSVSREKKERFSLILESASTNQTSMYLCASSTNHWFNEQFFGPGTRLTVL.

This clone was recorded only once. The chain joins TRBV6-5 to TRBJ2-3; D not certain. V lost 6 bases and J 2 bases, leaving 6 bases between the germline ends. The CDR3 has 12 residues. Germline CDR1 and CDR2: MNHEY and SVGAGI. The CDR3 DNA follows: TGTGCCAGCAGGAGGACCACAGATACGCAGTATTTT. Residues: CASRRTTDTQYF.

Concerning this clone: Other DNA sequences from this sample encode an identical CDR3 as well. The chain's CDR3 is CASSLEWGREKLFF. The CDR3 coding sequence is TGCGCCAGCAGCTTGGAGTGGGGTCGCGAAAAACTGTTTTTT. The genes are TRBV5-1 and TRBJ1-4; D is unclear. The CDR3 contains 14 residues. Germline CDR1 is SGHRS and CDR2 is YFSETQ. Deletions cut 0 bases from V and 8 bases from J, with 11 bases between.